Each of the 9 T cell receptor beta chains below was sequenced from the same sample in a study of T cell repertoires in cytomegalovirus infection. One entry per CDR3 protein, called by TCRdb with MiXCR from the reads. The sample has roughly 500,000 distinct CDR3 sequences, about 10% seen once. The specimen sequenced was PBMCs. The receptors derive from a human donor in good health (CMV status not recorded). Some clones in this sample may be carry-over from other donors' samples.

This clonotype was seen ten or more times. The chain couples TRBV6-6 to TRBJ1-4, with a tentative D call TRBD1 (5 bases). The V and J ends lost 5 bases and 4 bases respectively, with 8 bases between them. The germline V gene encodes CDR1 MNHNY and CDR2 SVGAGI (reference sequence). The CDR3 has 13 residues. In DNA, the CDR3 is TGTGCCAGCAGTCGAAGGGGTAATGAAAAACTGTTTTTT. Protein sequence: CASSRRGNEKLFF.

The J gene is TRBJ2-7, the V gene TRBV29-1; D gene unclear. Trimming shortened V by 3 bases and J by 0 bases, and 18 bases separated the two germline ends. Germline loops: CDR1 SQVTM, CDR2 ANQGSEA. The CDR3 is 16 residues long. CDR3 in DNA: TGCAGCGTTGATGGTGTGGGTGGGTTCAGCTCCTACGAGCAGTACTTC. Amino acids: CSVDGVGGFSSYEQYF.

With respect to this clonotype: This clone may be a read error of a much larger clone one base away. J is TRBJ2-2 and V is TRBV12-5; D unclear. Deletions cut 3 bases from V and 12 bases from J, with 8 bases between. The V gene's germline CDR1 is LGHNT and CDR2 FRNRAP. The CDR3 runs 11 residues. CDR3 DNA sequence: TGTGCTAGTGGTTTAATGAGGAAGCTGTTTTTT. This gives the protein CASGLMRKLFF.

This chain connects TRBV5-6 to TRBJ2-7, with 8 nucleotides matching TRBD1. The germline gives CDR1 SGHDT, CDR2 YYEEEE. With 8 bases clipped from V and 3 bases from J, the junction kept 4 bases outside the gene matches. The CDR3 length is 12 residues. DNA for the CDR3: TGTGCCAGTACGGACAGGGACTACGAGCAGTACTTC. This translates into CASTDRDYEQYF.

This clonotype has only a few counts. V and J are TRBV12-5 and TRBJ1-1; D call uncertain. Germline assignment: CDR1 LGHNT and CDR2 FRNRAP. V gave up 3 bases and J gave up 4 bases, with 12 bases separating them. This CDR3 is built from 14 residues. CDR3 sequence: CASGFSGYGTEAFF. The CDR3 DNA is TGTGCTAGTGGTTTCTCTGGGTACGGCACTGAAGCTTTCTTT.

In this sample, this clonotype turned up many times. The rearrangement uses TRBV10-3 and TRBJ1-2; D is unresolved. Germline values: CDR1 ENHRY, CDR2 SYGVKD. Trimming pared 7 bases from V and 2 bases from J, leaving 14 bases between. The CDR3 sequence is 14 residues long. CDR3 in amino acids: CAINKAPRNYGYTF. The CDR3 region has the DNA TGTGCCATCAATAAGGCCCCAAGGAACTATGGCTACACCTTC.

This clonotype was picked up many times. This rearrangement joins TRBV28 to TRBJ2-3; D call uncertain. CDR1 and CDR2 from the germline V gene are MDHEN and SYDVKM. Trimming took 8 bases from V and 0 from J, leaving 12 bases between them. CDR3 length: 14 amino acids. CDR3 nucleotides: TGTGCCAGCGTCCTAAGCCTTAGCACAGATACGCAGTATTTT. Residues: CASVLSLSTDTQYF.

The chain recombines TRBV29-1 with TRBJ2-3; possible D gene TRBD2, 5 bases. The ends were cut back, 4 bases at V and 2 bases at J, with 25 bases in the middle. The CDR3 sequence is 18 residues long. Germline V CDR1 and CDR2: SQVTM, ANQGSEA. CDR3 protein: CSVVTTYSVGKLTDTQYF. In DNA form, the CDR3 reads TGCAGCGTTGTCACTACGTACTCGGTCGGGAAGCTCACAGATACGCAGTATTTT.

This clonotype has ten or more counts. The rearrangement uses TRBV7-8 and TRBJ2-4; D remains unclear. V lost 2 bases and J 1 base, leaving 9 bases between the germline ends. Germline lookup yields CDR1 SGHVS and CDR2 FQNEAQ. This CDR3 spans 15 amino acids. The CDR3 sequence: CASSLQDTAKNIQYF. Here the CDR3 DNA reads TGTGCCAGCAGCTTACAAGACACCGCCAAAAACATTCAGTACTTC. The full variable domain, its missing parts supplied by reference TRBV7-8 and TRBJ2-4, is GAGVSQSPRYKVAKRGQDVALRCDPISGHVSLFWYQQALGQGPEFLTYFQNEAQLDKSGLPSDRFFAERPEGSVSTLKIQRTQQEDSAVYLCASSLQDTAKNIQYFGAGTRLSVL.